The clone carrying this TCR beta chain turned up a few times. CDR3 size: 13 residues. Germline values: CDR1 WSHSY, CDR2 SAAADI. The V segment lost 10 bases and the J segment 8 bases; nucleotides outside the gene matches: 10. Specified time point: peripheral blood 6 weeks after treatment start. The data were obtained in a study of PD-L1 blockade in urothelial cancer. Only in-frame clones appear in the TCRdb table, and some are missing; sequencing was by immunoSEQ multiplex PCR. This table holds 40,000 to 55,000 clones, around 86% found once. This receptor was identified in a man in his 60s with urothelial cancer. J is TRBJ2-1 and V is TRBV10-2, with 8 bases fitting TRBD1. The sequencing used PBMCs, collected around atezolizumab (anti-PD-L1) treatment. CDR3 in amino acids: CAMGQAREDEQFF. In nucleotides, the CDR3 is TGCGCCATGGGACAGGCCAGAGAAGATGAGCAGTTCTTC.